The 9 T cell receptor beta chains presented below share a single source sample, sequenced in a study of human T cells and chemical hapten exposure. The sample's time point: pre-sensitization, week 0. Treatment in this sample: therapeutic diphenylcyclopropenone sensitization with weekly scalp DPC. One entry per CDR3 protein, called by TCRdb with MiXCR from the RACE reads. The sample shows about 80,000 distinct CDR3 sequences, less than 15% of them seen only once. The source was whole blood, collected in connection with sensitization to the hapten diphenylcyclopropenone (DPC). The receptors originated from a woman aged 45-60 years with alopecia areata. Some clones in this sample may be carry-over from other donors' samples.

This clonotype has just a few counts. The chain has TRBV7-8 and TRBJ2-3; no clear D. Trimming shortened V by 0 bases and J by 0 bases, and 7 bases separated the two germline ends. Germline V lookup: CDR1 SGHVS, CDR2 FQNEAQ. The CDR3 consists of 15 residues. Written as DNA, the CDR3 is TGTGCCAGCAGCTTAGCATGGGAAAGCACAGATACGCAGTATTTT. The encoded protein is CASSLAWESTDTQYF.

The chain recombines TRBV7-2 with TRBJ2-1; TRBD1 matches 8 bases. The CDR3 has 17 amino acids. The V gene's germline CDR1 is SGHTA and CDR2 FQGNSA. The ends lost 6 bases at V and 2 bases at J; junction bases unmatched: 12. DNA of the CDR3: TGTGCCAGCAGTTCAAGCGCCGGGACAGGTACCTACAATGAGCAGTTCTTC. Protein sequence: CASSSSAGTGTYNEQFF.

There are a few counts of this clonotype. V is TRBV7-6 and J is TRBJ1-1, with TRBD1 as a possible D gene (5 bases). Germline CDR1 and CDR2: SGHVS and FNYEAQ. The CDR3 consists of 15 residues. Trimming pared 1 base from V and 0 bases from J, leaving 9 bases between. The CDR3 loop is CASSLGTNMNTEAFF. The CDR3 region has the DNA TGTGCCAGCAGCTTAGGGACAAACATGAACACTGAAGCTTTCTTT.

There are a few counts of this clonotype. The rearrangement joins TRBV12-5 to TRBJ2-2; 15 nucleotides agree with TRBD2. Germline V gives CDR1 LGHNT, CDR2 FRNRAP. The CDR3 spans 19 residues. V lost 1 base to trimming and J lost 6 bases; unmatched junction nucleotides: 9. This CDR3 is CASGLAGLAGGSFPGELFF. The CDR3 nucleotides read TGTGCTAGTGGTTTGGCCGGACTAGCGGGAGGGTCGTTCCCCGGGGAGCTGTTTTTT.

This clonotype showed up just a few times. CDR3 in amino acids: CASSLAGGGEKLFF. The CDR3 region has the DNA TGTGCCAGCAGCTTAGCAGGGGGTGGTGAAAAACTGTTTTTT. J is TRBJ1-4 and V is TRBV7-9, with D perhaps matching TRBD1 (6 bases). The CDR3 contains 14 residues. Germline lookup yields CDR1 SEHNR and CDR2 FQNEAQ (reference sequence). Trimming pared 0 bases from V and 7 bases from J, leaving 9 bases between.

CDR3 in amino acids: CASSPDRNYGYTF. CDR3 sequence (DNA): TGTGCCAGCTCACCTGACAGAAACTATGGCTACACCTTC. This chain uses TRBV18 with TRBJ1-2, with D possibly matching TRBD1 (5 bases). Trimming stripped 3 bases from V and 2 bases from J, with 7 bases between. Germline V lookup: CDR1 KGHSH, CDR2 LQKENI. This CDR3 comprises 13 residues.

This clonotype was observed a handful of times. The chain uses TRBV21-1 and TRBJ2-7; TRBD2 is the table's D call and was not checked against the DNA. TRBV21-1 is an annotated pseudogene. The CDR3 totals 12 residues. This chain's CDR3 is CARGRSCHEQYF. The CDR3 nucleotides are TGTGCCAGGGGGAGGTCGTGTCACGAGCAGTACTTC.

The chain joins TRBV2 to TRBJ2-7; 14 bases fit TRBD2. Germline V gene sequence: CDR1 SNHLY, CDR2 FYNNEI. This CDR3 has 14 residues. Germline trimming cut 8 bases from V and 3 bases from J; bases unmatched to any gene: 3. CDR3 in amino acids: CASSGLAGGYEQYF. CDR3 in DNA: TGTGCCAGCTCTGGACTAGCGGGAGGCTACGAGCAGTACTTC.

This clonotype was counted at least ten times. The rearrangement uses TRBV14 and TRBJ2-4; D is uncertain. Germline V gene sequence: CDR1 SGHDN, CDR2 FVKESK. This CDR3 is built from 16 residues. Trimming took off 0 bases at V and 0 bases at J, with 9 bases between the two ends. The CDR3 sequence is CASSQDGRLAKNIQYF. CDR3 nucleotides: TGTGCCAGCAGCCAAGATGGCCGTTTAGCCAAAAACATTCAGTACTTC.